These T cell receptor beta chains were read from a single sample in a study of shared clonotypes between healthy human individuals. Only in-frame clones appear in the TCRdb table, and some are missing; sequencing was by immunoSEQ multiplex PCR. The table lists a few million clones, over 85% of them singletons, with under 0.15% in the top ten. Sequencing input: naive CD4+ T cells sorted from blood. These receptors came from a man between 18 and 29 years old in good health. Each CDR3 is given with its conserved first and last residue. D genes are given only for firm matches. Size is stated for part of the rows, as once, few or many counts, or as a class when the clone is expanded.

J gene | clone size | V gene | D gene | CDR3 DNA | CDR3 protein
TRBJ2-1 | . | TRBV6-1 | . | TGTGCCAGCAGTGGAACGGCAGGGGGGATTCCCTCCTACAATGAGCAGTTCTTC | CASSGTAGGIPSYNEQFF
TRBJ2-5 | . | TRBV7-9 | . | TGTGCCAGCAGCCGGGGGACCCCCGGGGGCCAAGAGACCCAGTACTTC | CASSRGTPGGQETQYF
TRBJ2-5 | . | TRBV5-1 | TRBD1 | TGCGCCAGCAGCAACCAGGGGGCCCTCCAAGAGACCCAGTACTTC | CASSNQGALQETQYF
TRBJ2-1 | . | TRBV5-1 | . | TGCGCCAGCAGAAGTCTAGCTGGAACCAATGAGCAGTTCTTC | CASRSLAGTNEQFF
TRBJ2-2 | few | TRBV5-1 | TRBD1 | TGCGCCAGCAGCTTGACAGGGGTGGCCGGGGAGCTGTTTTTT | CASSLTGVAGELFF
TRBJ2-7 | . | TRBV30 | TRBD2 | TGTGCCTGGGATACTGGTTGGGAGGGCGATCAGCAGTACTTC | CAWDTGWEGDQQYF
TRBJ2-1 | . | TRBV7-2 | TRBD2 | TGTGCCAGCAGCTTATTTGGGACTAGCGGGAGTAGTGAGCAGTTCTTC | CASSLFGTSGSSEQFF
TRBJ1-4 | . | TRBV6-4 | . | TGTGCCAGCAGCGAAGGGTATAATGAAAAACTGTTTTTT | CASSEGYNEKLFF
TRBJ1-4 | . | TRBV7-2 | . | TGTGCCAGCAGCTTAGCGAGCGGTGTCAATGAAAAACTGTTTTTT | CASSLASGVNEKLFF
TRBJ2-2 | . | TRBV10-3 | TRBD2 | TGTGCCACCCTTCCGGGACTAGACACCGGGGAGCTGTTTTTT | CATLPGLDTGELFF